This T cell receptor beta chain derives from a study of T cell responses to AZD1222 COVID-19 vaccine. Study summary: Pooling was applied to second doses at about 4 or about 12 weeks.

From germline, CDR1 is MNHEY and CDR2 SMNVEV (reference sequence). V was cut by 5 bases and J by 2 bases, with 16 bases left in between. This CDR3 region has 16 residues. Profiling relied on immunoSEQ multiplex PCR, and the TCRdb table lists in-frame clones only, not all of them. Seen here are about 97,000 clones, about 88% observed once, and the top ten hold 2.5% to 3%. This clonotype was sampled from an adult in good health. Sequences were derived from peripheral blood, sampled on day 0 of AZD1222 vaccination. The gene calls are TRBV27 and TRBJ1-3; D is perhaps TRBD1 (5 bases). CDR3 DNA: TGTGCCAGCAGTCGCCAAGGGACTTTCACTGGAAACACCATATATTTT. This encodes CASSRQGTFTGNTIYF.